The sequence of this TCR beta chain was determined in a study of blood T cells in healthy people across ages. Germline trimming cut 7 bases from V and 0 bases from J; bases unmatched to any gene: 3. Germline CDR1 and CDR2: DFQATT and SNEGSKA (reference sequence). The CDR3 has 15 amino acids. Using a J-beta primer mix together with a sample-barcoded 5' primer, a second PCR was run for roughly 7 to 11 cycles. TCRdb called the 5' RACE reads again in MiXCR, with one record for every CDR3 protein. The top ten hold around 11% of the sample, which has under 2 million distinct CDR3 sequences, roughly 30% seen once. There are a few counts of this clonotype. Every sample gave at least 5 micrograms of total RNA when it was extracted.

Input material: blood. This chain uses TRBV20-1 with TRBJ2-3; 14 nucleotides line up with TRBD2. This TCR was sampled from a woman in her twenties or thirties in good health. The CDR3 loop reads CSGLAGGRSTDTQYF. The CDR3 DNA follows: TGCAGTGGACTAGCGGGGGGGCGGAGCACAGATACGCAGTATTTT.